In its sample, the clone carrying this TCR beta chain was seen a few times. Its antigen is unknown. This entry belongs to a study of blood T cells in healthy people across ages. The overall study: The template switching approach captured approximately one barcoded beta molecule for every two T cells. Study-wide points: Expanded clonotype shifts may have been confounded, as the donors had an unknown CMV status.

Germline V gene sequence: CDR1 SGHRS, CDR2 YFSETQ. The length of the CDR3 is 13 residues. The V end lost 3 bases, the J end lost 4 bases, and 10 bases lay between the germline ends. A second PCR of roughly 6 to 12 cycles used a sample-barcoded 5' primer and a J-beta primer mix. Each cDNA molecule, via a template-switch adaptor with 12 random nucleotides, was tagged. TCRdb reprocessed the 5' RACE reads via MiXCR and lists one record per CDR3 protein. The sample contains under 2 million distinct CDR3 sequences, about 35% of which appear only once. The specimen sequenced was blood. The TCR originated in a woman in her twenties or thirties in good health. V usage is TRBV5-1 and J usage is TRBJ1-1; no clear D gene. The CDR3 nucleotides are TGCGCCAGCAGCTCGACCCGTTTCACTGAAGCTTTCTTT. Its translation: CASSSTRFTEAFF.